Below are 13 T cell receptor beta chains sequenced from a single sample in a study of cytomegalovirus exposure and HLA in healthy donors. TCRdb keeps only in-frame clones here, not all; method: immunoSEQ multiplex PCR. Altogether 73,000 or so clones are present, just under 95% being singletons, with the ten largest covering roughly 3.2%. What was sequenced was PBMCs. Receptors were obtained from a woman aged 18 to 35 in good health and CMV-seropositive.

The chain combines TRBV6-5 with TRBJ2-3; 8 bases align to TRBD1. The CDR3 sequence is 14 residues long. V lost 6 bases, J lost 6 bases, and 8 bases stayed unmatched. Per the germline V gene, CDR1 is MNHEY and CDR2 is SVGAGI. As DNA, the CDR3 is TGTGCCAGCAGGGAATCAGGGGGCTTGGATACGCAGTATTTT. Protein product: CASRESGGLDTQYF.

V is TRBV7-6 and J is TRBJ2-3; TRBD2 is a possible D gene (6 bases). V was clipped by 5 bases and J by 1 base, with 13 bases between them. The CDR3 spans 15 residues. Germline V gene data show CDR1 as SGHVS and CDR2 as FNYEAQ. The CDR3 coding sequence is TGTGCCAGCAGCCTCGGGGGTGGGGGCACAGATACGCAGTATTTT. Translation gives CASSLGGGGTDTQYF.

V usage is TRBV2 and J usage is TRBJ1-2; perhaps TRBD1 as D (5 bases). V was pared by 6 bases and J by 6 bases, with 23 bases between. CDR1 SNHLY and CDR2 FYNNEI come from the germline V gene. The CDR3 sequence is 16 residues long. The DNA for the CDR3 is TGTGCCAGCAGCCCGAGTGGTGGTTGGGGGGTCGATGGCTACACCTTC. Translating it yields CASSPSGGWGVDGYTF.

J is TRBJ1-1 and V is TRBV19; D may be TRBD1 (5 bases). Germline V lookup: CDR1 LNHDA, CDR2 SQIVND (reference sequence). CDR3 size: 15 residues. The V end was cut by 5 bases, the J end by 4 bases, with 17 bases between. CDR3 sequence: CASSFSLSGGTEAFF. The CDR3 DNA reads TGTGCCAGTAGTTTCAGTCTTTCGGGGGGCACTGAAGCTTTCTTT. Based on the CDR3 plus reference TRBV19 and TRBJ1-1, the full variable domain is DGGITQSPKYLFRKEGQNVTLSCEQNLNHDAMYWYRQDPGQGLRLIYYSQIVNDFQKGDIAEGYSVSREKKESFPLTVTSAQKNPTAFYLCASSFSLSGGTEAFFGQGTRLTVV.

The genes are TRBV28 and TRBJ1-5, with D uncertain. CDR3 length: 14 residues. Trimming left V 6 bases short and J 1 base short, with 10 bases between. The V gene's germline CDR1 is MDHEN and CDR2 SYDVKM. CDR3 in amino acids: CASRRTPSNQPQHF. CDR3 DNA: TGTGCCAGCAGACGCACACCGAGCAATCAGCCCCAGCATTTT.

The rearrangement uses TRBV19 and TRBJ1-5; no clear D gene. CDR1 and CDR2 from the germline V gene are LNHDA and SQIVND (reference sequence). CDR3 length equals 12 residues. V lost 4 bases to trimming and J lost 7 bases, with 8 bases between them. The chain's CDR3 is CASSKIQQPQHF. Written as DNA, the CDR3 is TGTGCCAGTAGTAAGATACAGCAGCCCCAGCATTTT.

The rearrangement joins TRBV7-9 to TRBJ1-1; 9 bases match TRBD1. The V and J ends lost 4 bases and 11 bases, in that order; junction bases with no gene match: 14. Germline CDR1 is SEHNR and CDR2 is FQNEAQ (reference sequence). The CDR3 has 15 residues. Here the CDR3 reads CASSSNRDRDWGAFF. CDR3 DNA: TGTGCCAGCAGCTCGAACCGGGACAGGGATTGGGGGGCTTTCTTT.

This chain joins TRBV5-3 and TRBJ2-5; D gene uncertain. TRBV5-3 carries the ORF label, with uncertain function. The V end was cut by 0 bases, the J end by 5 bases, with 11 bases between. The CDR3 is made up of 14 amino acids. The CDR3 bases are TGTGCCAGAAGCTTGGAGTATATCGGGGAGACCCAGTACTTC. This gives the protein CARSLEYIGETQYF.

The chain recombines TRBV10-2 with TRBJ1-3, with 7 bases that match TRBD1. The CDR3 spans 16 residues. Trimming removed 1 base from V and 0 bases from J; junction bases left unmatched: 3. Germline V CDR1 and CDR2: WSHSY, SAAADI. CDR3: CASSELGTDSGNTIYF. CDR3 DNA: TGCGCCAGCAGTGAGTTAGGGACAGACTCTGGAAACACCATATATTTT.

The chain has TRBV19 and TRBJ1-2, with D possibly being TRBD1 (5 bases). Trimming cost V 5 bases and J 2 bases, with 12 bases left between them. The CDR3 is 14 amino acids. Germline CDR1 and CDR2: LNHDA and SQIVND (reference sequence). Written as DNA, the CDR3 is TGTGCCAGTAGTTCTCCGGGGGGGAACTATGGCTACACCTTC. Its translation is CASSSPGGNYGYTF.

The chain couples TRBV28 to TRBJ2-7, with 7 bases identical to TRBD2. Germline assignment: CDR1 MDHEN and CDR2 SYDVKM. This CDR3 spans 15 amino acids. The V and J ends lost 5 bases and 0 bases, in that order; junction bases with no gene match: 7. This CDR3 reads CASSVPGGISYEQYF. The CDR3 bases are TGTGCCAGCAGTGTCCCGGGGGGAATCTCCTACGAGCAGTACTTC.

The CDR3 DNA sequence: TGCAGCGTTGAAAGGAAGACCAGGGAGACCCAGTACTTC. Protein: CSVERKTRETQYF. V and J are TRBV29-1 and TRBJ2-5; D gene ambiguous. CDR3 length: 13 residues. The V end lost 2 bases, the J end lost 5 bases, and 12 bases lay between the germline ends. Germline CDR1 and CDR2: SQVTM and ANQGSEA. The whole variable domain, filled in from reference TRBV29-1 and TRBJ2-5, reads SAVISQKPSRDICQRGTSLTIQCQVDSQVTMMFWYRQQPGQSLTLIATANQGSEATYESGFVIDKFPISRPNLTFSTLTVSNMSPEDSSIYLCSVERKTRETQYFGPGTRLLVL.

The chain uses TRBV28 and TRBJ2-1; 16 nucleotides match TRBD2. There are 18 residues in the CDR3. Germline trimming cut 2 bases from V and 4 bases from J; bases unmatched to any gene: 5. Germline CDR1 is MDHEN and CDR2 is SYDVKM. The CDR3 nucleotides read TGTGCCAGCAGTTTACGGGGGACTAGCGGGAGGGGGTACAATGAGCAGTTCTTC. It is translated as CASSLRGTSGRGYNEQFF. The variable domain in full, with the rest retrieved from reference TRBV28 and TRBJ2-1, is DVKVTQSSRYLVKRTGEKVFLECVQDMDHENMFWYRQDPGLGLRLIYFSYDVKMKEKGDIPEGYSVSREKKERFSLILESASTNQTSMYLCASSLRGTSGRGYNEQFFGPGTRLTVL.